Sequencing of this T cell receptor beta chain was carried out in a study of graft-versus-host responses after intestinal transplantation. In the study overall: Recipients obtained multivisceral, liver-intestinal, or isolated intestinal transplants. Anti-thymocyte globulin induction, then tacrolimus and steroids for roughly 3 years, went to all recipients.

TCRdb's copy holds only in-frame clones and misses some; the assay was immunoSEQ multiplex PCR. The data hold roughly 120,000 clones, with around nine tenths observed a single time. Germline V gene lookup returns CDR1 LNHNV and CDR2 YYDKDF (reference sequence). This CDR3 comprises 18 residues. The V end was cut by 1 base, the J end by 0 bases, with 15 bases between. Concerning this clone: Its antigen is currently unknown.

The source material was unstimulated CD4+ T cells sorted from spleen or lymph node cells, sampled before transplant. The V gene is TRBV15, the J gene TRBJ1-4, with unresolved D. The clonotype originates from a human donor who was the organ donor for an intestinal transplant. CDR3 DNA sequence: TGTGCCACCAGCAGAGGGACTGCCGGCGGGACAACTAATGAAAAACTGTTTTTT. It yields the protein CATSRGTAGGTTNEKLFF.